Below, 30 T cell receptor beta chains from the same sample are listed, as sequenced in a study of cytomegalovirus exposure and HLA in healthy donors. Primers: 60 Vbeta forward and 13 Jbeta reverse. Here immunoSEQ multiplex PCR was the method, and the copy in TCRdb shows in-frame clones only, minus some. The profile covers 90,000 to 110,000 clones, with roughly 80% appearing a single time and 6.5% to 7% taken by the ten largest. Sequencing was performed on PBMCs. Receptor source: a man in his thirties or forties in good health and CMV-seropositive.

CDR3 DNA sequence: TGTGCCAGTAATTCAGACAGGGGTGGCTATGGCTACACCTTC. Its protein product is CASNSDRGGYGYTF. The chain joins TRBV19 to TRBJ1-2; TRBD1 agrees at 8 bases. This CDR3 is 14 amino acids long. J was trimmed by 4 bases and V by 7 bases; bases with no gene match: 8. In germline, CDR1 is LNHDA, CDR2 SQIVND (reference sequence). Drawing the rest from reference TRBV19 and TRBJ1-2, the complete variable domain is DGGITQSPKYLFRKEGQNVTLSCEQNLNHDAMYWYRQDPGQGLRLIYYSQIVNDFQKGDIAEGYSVSREKKESFPLTVTSAQKNPTAFYLCASNSDRGGYGYTFGSGTRLTVV.

The V and J genes are TRBV28 and TRBJ1-5; weak D call: TRBD1 (5 bases). The length of the CDR3 is 13 residues. Germline V lookup: CDR1 MDHEN, CDR2 SYDVKM. V was pared by 8 bases and J by 4 bases, with 12 bases between. The DNA for the CDR3 is TGTGCCAGCGAGCGGGACCTTAATCAGCCCCAGCATTTT. Translating it yields CASERDLNQPQHF.

There are a few counts of this clone. The V gene is TRBV5-4, the J gene TRBJ2-1, with 9 bases lining up with TRBD1. The CDR3 totals 15 residues. CDR1 is SGHNT, CDR2 YYREEE, per germline (reference sequence). V was pared by 4 bases and J by 4 bases, with 6 bases of the junction left unmatched. The CDR3 region has the DNA TGTGCCAGCAGCCTAACCGGGACAGGGTACAATGAGCAGTTCTTC. The encoded protein is CASSLTGTGYNEQFF.

The chain links TRBV10-3 to TRBJ1-2, with D hard to call. This CDR3 contains 14 residues. Trimming shortened V by 5 bases and J by 1 base, and 11 bases separated the two germline ends. The germline CDR1 and CDR2 sequences are ENHRY and SYGVKD. CDR3 bases: TGTGCCATCAGTTCCCGCGTTCTTAACTATGGCTACACCTTC. This encodes CAISSRVLNYGYTF.

This sequence joins TRBV6-5 and TRBJ1-1; D may be TRBD1 (5 bases). Deletions cut 8 bases from V and 4 bases from J, with 20 bases between. This CDR3 spans 15 amino acids. Germline V CDR1 and CDR2: MNHEY, SVGAGI. The CDR3 region has the DNA TGTGCCAGCGGTGGGGCGAAGGGGCCTAGCACTGAAGCTTTCTTT. It encodes CASGGAKGPSTEAFF.

This clone was seen more than once but under ten times. The rearrangement joins TRBV6-5 to TRBJ1-1, with a possible D match to TRBD1 (5 bases). Trimming stripped 5 bases from V and 1 base from J, with 8 bases between. This CDR3 comprises 13 residues. Germline V gene sequence: CDR1 MNHEY, CDR2 SVGAGI. The DNA for the CDR3 is TGTGCCAGCAGTAGGACAAGGAACACTGAAGCTTTCTTT. It yields the protein CASSRTRNTEAFF.

This clone is a singleton in its sample. The rearrangement links TRBV27 to TRBJ1-6; 11 positions agree with TRBD1. This CDR3 comprises 15 residues. V trimming: 5 bases; J trimming: 7 bases; junction bases outside the gene matches: 4. Germline V gene sequence: CDR1 MNHEY, CDR2 SMNVEV (reference sequence). The CDR3 spells CASSPRDRGNSPLHF. The CDR3 nucleotides are TGTGCCAGCAGTCCCCGGGACAGGGGGAATTCACCCCTCCACTTT.

The CDR3 DNA sequence: TGTGCCAGTAGTATAGAGTCCAGAGAGACCCAGTACTTC. Its protein product is CASSIESRETQYF. The rearrangement joins TRBV19 to TRBJ2-5; D ambiguous. V dropped 0 bases and J dropped 4 bases, with 6 bases sitting between them. CDR1 and CDR2 (germline): LNHDA, SQIVND (reference sequence). CDR3 size: 13 residues.

The V call is TRBV7-2, the J call TRBJ1-3; D is ambiguous. Per the germline V gene, CDR1 is SGHTA and CDR2 is FQGNSA. CDR3 length: 12 amino acids. With 5 bases removed from V and 3 bases from J, the gap between germline ends came to 5 bases. The CDR3 DNA is TGTGCCAGCAGCCCCAGTGGAAACACCATATATTTT. Translated: CASSPSGNTIYF.

This chain uses TRBV29-1 with TRBJ2-5; 8 nucleotides match TRBD1. The end of the DNA aligns better with TRBJ2-7, so the J call may be wrong. Germline V gene data show CDR1 as SQVTM and CDR2 as ANQGSEA. This CDR3 has 14 amino acids. CDR3 coding DNA: TGCAGCGGCGCAGCTGGACAGGGCGGGTACGAGCAGTACTTC. Amino acids: CSGAAGQGGYEQYF.

The CDR3 bases are TGTGCCAGCTCACCACCAATGACAGGGGCTTTAGAAGCTTTCTTT. This sequence encodes CASSPPMTGALEAFF. The chain couples TRBV18 to TRBJ1-1, with 8 bases fitting TRBD1. The CDR3 runs to 15 residues. Looked up from germline, CDR1 is KGHSH and CDR2 is LQKENI. Trimming removed 0 bases from V and 8 bases from J; junction bases left unmatched: 8.

The V gene is TRBV7-6, the J gene TRBJ1-3, with 8 positions matching TRBD1. Unmatched junction bases numbered 10, after V lost 5 bases and J lost 7 bases. CDR1 and CDR2 (germline): SGHVS, FNYEAQ. The CDR3 contains 15 residues. CDR3 residues: CASSPEDRVQNTIYF. The CDR3 DNA reads TGTGCCAGCAGCCCAGAGGACAGGGTTCAGAACACCATATATTTT.

The J gene is TRBJ1-6, the V gene TRBV9; D remains ambiguous. Trimming pared 0 bases from V and 5 bases from J, leaving 6 bases between. From germline, CDR1 is SGDLS and CDR2 YYNGEE. The CDR3 runs to 14 residues. CDR3: CASSVGQNNSPLHF. The CDR3 DNA is TGTGCCAGCAGCGTAGGACAAAATAATTCACCCCTCCACTTT.

The rearrangement links TRBV5-1 to TRBJ1-5; TRBD1 aligns across 9 bases. V lost 4 bases and J lost 6; bases outside the gene matches: 5. Germline CDR1 and CDR2: SGHRS and YFSETQ. The CDR3 totals 14 residues. CDR3 region: CASSPGQGSQPQHF. CDR3 sequence (DNA): TGCGCCAGCAGCCCCGGACAGGGGAGTCAGCCCCAGCATTTT.

This clone turned up a few times. The chain couples TRBV9 to TRBJ2-6; 7 bases are a match to TRBD2. This CDR3 is 22 amino acids long. The germline CDR1 and CDR2 sequences are SGDLS and YYNGEE. J was trimmed by 1 base and V by 0 bases; bases with no gene match: 19. The CDR3 region has the DNA TGTGCCAGCAGCGTAGGGGGGGGGTTTCCGGGCCGCGAGGCTTCTGGGGCCAACGTCCTGACTTTC. The encoded protein is CASSVGGGFPGREASGANVLTF.

The chain couples TRBV27 to TRBJ2-5; 8 bases agree with TRBD1. The junction had 7 bases not matched to a gene; V was cut back by 6 bases and J by 1 base. The CDR3 loop spans 15 amino acids. Per germline, CDR1 MNHEY and CDR2 SMNVEV (reference sequence). CDR3 nucleotide sequence: TGTGCCAGCAGATCGGGACAGGCTCCCCAAGAGACCCAGTACTTC. Protein sequence: CASRSGQAPQETQYF.

The chain links TRBV19 to TRBJ1-2; D not resolved. V was pared by 7 bases and J by 8 bases, with 23 bases between. CDR1 is LNHDA, CDR2 SQIVND, per germline (reference sequence). CDR3 length: 15 residues. The CDR3 loop reads CASMVTTVDVRGYTF. The CDR3 DNA follows: TGTGCCAGTATGGTGACAACGGTCGATGTTAGGGGCTACACCTTC.

CDR3 nucleotide sequence: TGTGCCAGCTCACGAAACAGGGGCATGGATACTGAAGCTTTCTTT. Amino acids: CASSRNRGMDTEAFF. The chain uses TRBV18 and TRBJ1-1, with 7 positions matching TRBD1. The germline gives CDR1 KGHSH, CDR2 LQKENI. Losses at the gene ends were 4 bases for V and 5 bases for J; bases not matched to a gene: 10. The CDR3 totals 15 residues.

This clone was recorded once. The gene calls are TRBV6-1 and TRBJ1-6, with D unclear. Germline V lookup: CDR1 MNHNS, CDR2 SASEGT. This CDR3 has 14 residues. V lost 7 bases to trimming and J lost 7 bases, with 14 bases between them. CDR3 protein: CASILGVLNSPLHF. The CDR3 nucleotides are TGTGCCAGCATCCTCGGGGTTTTAAATTCACCCCTCCACTTT.

The chain links TRBV5-1 to TRBJ2-5; D is ambiguous. The CDR3 consists of 15 residues. V was shortened by 4 bases and J by 3 bases, with 16 bases between the two germline ends. Germline V lookup: CDR1 SGHRS, CDR2 YFSETQ. The CDR3 here is CASSPGGSSEETQYF. The CDR3 DNA sequence: TGCGCCAGCAGCCCAGGTGGTAGTAGTGAAGAGACCCAGTACTTC.

The chain couples TRBV5-1 to TRBJ2-3, with a possible D match to TRBD1 (6 bases). V was pared by 5 bases and J by 3 bases, with 10 bases between. Germline V lookup: CDR1 SGHRS, CDR2 YFSETQ. This CDR3 contains 13 residues. The CDR3 loop is CASRAGQTDTQYF. The CDR3 DNA sequence: TGCGCCAGCAGGGCTGGACAGACAGATACGCAGTATTTT.

The rearrangement uses TRBV6-5 and TRBJ2-1; unclear D gene. The V gene's germline CDR1 is MNHEY and CDR2 SVGAGI. The CDR3 is made up of 14 amino acids. Trimming left V 5 bases short and J 0 bases short, with 8 bases between. CDR3 loop: CASSPPGSYNEQFF. The CDR3 coding sequence is TGTGCCAGCAGTCCCCCGGGCTCCTACAATGAGCAGTTCTTC.

This clone was observed once. This chain joins TRBV4-3 and TRBJ1-2; D gene ambiguous. The germline V gene has CDR1 LGHNA and CDR2 YSLEER. Deletions cut 0 bases from V and 2 bases from J, with 4 bases between. The CDR3 length is 13 residues. As DNA, the CDR3 is TGCGCCAGCAGCCAAGAGAGAAACTATGGCTACACCTTC. Protein: CASSQERNYGYTF.

V gene TRBV5-1 combines with J gene TRBJ2-7; 8 nucleotides agree with TRBD2. The CDR3 runs to 16 residues. V was clipped by 6 bases and J by 4 bases; unmatched bases: 15. Germline V CDR1 and CDR2: SGHRS, YFSETQ. The CDR3 DNA reads as TGCGCCAGCAAATATTGGGCGGGGGGCATATTGTACGAGCAGTACTTC. Its translation: CASKYWAGGILYEQYF.

The V and J genes are TRBV5-1 and TRBJ1-2, with 9 bases aligning to TRBD1. With V trimmed by 0 bases and J by 6 bases, 12 bases remained unmatched. This CDR3 is built from 17 residues. Germline CDR1 reads SGHRS; CDR2 reads YFSETQ. The CDR3 is CASSLVSRNRGRDGYTF. CDR3 sequence (DNA): TGCGCCAGCAGCTTGGTTTCCCGGAACAGGGGGCGCGATGGCTACACCTTC.

The chain joins TRBV5-1 to TRBJ1-4; D might be TRBD1 (5 bases). The germline CDR1 and CDR2 sequences are SGHRS and YFSETQ. V lost 0 bases, J lost 10 bases, and 10 bases lay in between. The CDR3 is 13 residues long. The CDR3 DNA reads TGCGCCAGCAGCTTGGTCCAGGGAGGAAAACTGTTTTTT. It encodes CASSLVQGGKLFF. Combining the CDR3 with reference TRBV5-1 and TRBJ1-4 gives the whole variable domain KAGVTQTPRYLIKTRGQQVTLSCSPISGHRSVSWYQQTPGQGLQFLFEYFSETQRNKGNFPGRFSGRQFSNSRSEMNVSTLELGDSALYLCASSLVQGGKLFFGSGTQLSVL.

This chain connects TRBV6-5 to TRBJ1-2, with D hard to call. CDR1 is MNHEY, CDR2 SVGAGI, per germline. V was pared by 6 bases and J by 2 bases, with 13 bases between. CDR3 length equals 14 residues. Here the CDR3 DNA reads TGTGCCAGCAGCCGAAGAGGCAGAAACTATGGCTACACCTTC. Amino acids: CASSRRGRNYGYTF.

V usage is TRBV5-4 and J usage is TRBJ2-5, with a possible D match to TRBD1 (6 bases). The J call may be incorrect, as the DNA end agrees better with TRBJ2-7. The CDR3 totals 13 residues. Per the germline V gene, CDR1 is SGHNT and CDR2 is YYREEE (reference sequence). The CDR3 DNA sequence: TGTGCCAGCAGCATGCAGGGGCCCTACGAGCAGTACTTC. Residues: CASSMQGPYEQYF.

The rearrangement links TRBV27 to TRBJ1-6, with no clear D. The germline gives CDR1 MNHEY, CDR2 SMNVEV (reference sequence). Trimming stripped 8 bases from V and 0 bases from J, with 11 bases between. The CDR3 runs 15 residues. CDR3 in DNA: TGTGCCAGCCAACCCCGGAGCTCCTATAATTCACCCCTCCACTTT. It codes for CASQPRSSYNSPLHF.

This rearrangement joins TRBV7-8 to TRBJ2-1; 13 bases match TRBD2. The length of the CDR3 is 16 residues. Germline V gives CDR1 SGHVS, CDR2 FQNEAQ. V was pared by 5 bases and J by 10 bases, with 11 bases of the junction left unmatched. CDR3 residues: CASSPGLAGVVGEQFF. Written as DNA, the CDR3 is TGTGCCAGCAGCCCTGGACTAGCGGGGGTAGTAGGAGAGCAGTTCTTC.